This passage covers 13 T cell receptor beta chains from one sample sequenced in a study of cytomegalovirus exposure and HLA in healthy donors. The study ran its PCR with 60 Vbeta and 13 Jbeta primers. The data were produced by immunoSEQ multiplex PCR, yet TCRdb's version contains in-frame clones alone and is incomplete. The sample contains 120,000 or so clones, 70% to 80% of which appear only once. The sequencing input was PBMCs. Receptor source: a woman aged 40 to 55 in good health and CMV-seropositive.

CDR3 in DNA: TGTGCCACCAGCATCCCGGGGGGCACAGATACGCAGTATTTT. It encodes CATSIPGGTDTQYF. V is TRBV15 and J is TRBJ2-3; a weak D match, TRBD2 (6 bases). V was trimmed by 4 bases and J by 1 base, leaving 9 bases between them. This CDR3 has 14 amino acids. The germline gives CDR1 LNHNV, CDR2 YYDKDF (reference sequence).

The sample holds one count of this clone. The chain recombines TRBV6-1 with TRBJ2-7, with TRBD2 matching 7 bases. Germline lookup yields CDR1 MNHNS and CDR2 SASEGT. Trimming removed 4 bases from V and 2 bases from J; junction bases left unmatched: 11. The length of the CDR3 is 16 residues. The CDR3 sequence is CASSVFWWEGPYEQYF. The CDR3 nucleotides read TGTGCCAGCAGTGTCTTTTGGTGGGAGGGGCCCTACGAGCAGTACTTC.

This clone occurred once. The chain uses TRBV23-1 and TRBJ1-1, with 8 bases that match TRBD1. TRBV23-1 is identified as an open reading frame with a role that is uncertain. The CDR3 consists of 17 residues. The V segment lost 0 bases and the J segment 4 bases; nucleotides outside the gene matches: 10. CDR3: CASSQSLTGGSGTEAFF. Written as DNA, the CDR3 is TGCGCCAGCAGTCAATCGTTAACAGGGGGGTCGGGCACTGAAGCTTTCTTT.

J is TRBJ2-3 and V is TRBV19; 9 bases agree with TRBD2. CDR3 length equals 16 residues. CDR1 and CDR2 from the germline V gene are LNHDA and SQIVND (reference sequence). V shed 2 bases and J 6 bases; nucleotides not matched to a gene: 9. The CDR3 protein is CASSIRLAAPYDTQYF. CDR3 bases: TGTGCCAGTAGTATACGACTAGCGGCGCCCTACGATACGCAGTATTTT.

The V and J genes are TRBV7-2 and TRBJ2-4; 12 nucleotides match TRBD1. The CDR3 contains 14 residues. The germline gives CDR1 SGHTA, CDR2 FQGNSA. J was trimmed by 9 bases and V by 6 bases; bases with no gene match: 6. CDR3 loop: CASRGDRGHGIQYF. CDR3 DNA: TGTGCCAGCAGGGGGGACAGGGGGCATGGCATTCAGTACTTC.

This chain uses TRBV4-1 with TRBJ1-4, with 8 nucleotides matching TRBD1. The V gene's germline CDR1 is MGHRA and CDR2 YSYEKL. The CDR3 spans 15 residues. The ends lost 0 bases at V and 8 bases at J; junction bases unmatched: 5. The CDR3 region is CASSQDDRGGEKLFF. CDR3 nucleotides: TGCGCCAGCAGCCAAGACGACAGGGGTGGGGAAAAACTGTTTTTT.

The gene calls are TRBV5-1 and TRBJ1-5; D is undetermined. The CDR3 is made up of 13 amino acids. The V end lost 0 bases, the J end lost 7 bases, and 8 bases lay between the germline ends. Germline V gene sequence: CDR1 SGHRS, CDR2 YFSETQ. The DNA of the CDR3 is TGCGCCAGCAGCTTGGGACATGGCCAGCCCCAGCATTTT. It yields the protein CASSLGHGQPQHF. Drawing the rest from reference TRBV5-1 and TRBJ1-5, the complete variable domain is KAGVTQTPRYLIKTRGQQVTLSCSPISGHRSVSWYQQTPGQGLQFLFEYFSETQRNKGNFPGRFSGRQFSNSRSEMNVSTLELGDSALYLCASSLGHGQPQHFGDGTRLSIL.

The chain carries TRBV5-4 and TRBJ2-2, with TRBD2 matching over 8 bases. The CDR3 runs 16 residues. Looked up from germline, CDR1 is SGHNT and CDR2 is YYREEE (reference sequence). Germline trimming cut 1 base from V and 4 bases from J; bases unmatched to any gene: 6. The CDR3 nucleotides are TGTGCCAGCAGCTTGTACAGGAGCGGGGGCACCGGGGAGCTGTTTTTT. Its translation is CASSLYRSGGTGELFF.

The chain recombines TRBV5-4 with TRBJ2-5; 15 bases line up with TRBD2. Germline CDR1 reads SGHNT; CDR2 reads YYREEE (reference sequence). With V trimmed by 4 bases and J by 4 bases, 5 bases remained unmatched. The CDR3 is 16 residues long. The CDR3 reads CASSPGLAGGGETQYF. The CDR3 DNA reads as TGTGCCAGCAGCCCGGGACTAGCGGGAGGCGGAGAGACCCAGTACTTC.

The CDR3 bases are TGTGCCAGCAGCTTAACGGGACAGGGGTTAGGTAATTCACCCCTCCACTTT. The encoded protein is CASSLTGQGLGNSPLHF. This chain uses TRBV7-3 with TRBJ1-6; 10 positions agree with TRBD1. J was trimmed by 6 bases and V by 0 bases; bases with no gene match: 5. CDR1 is SGHTA, CDR2 FQGTGA, per germline. The CDR3 spans 17 residues.

This chain links TRBV18 with TRBJ2-7, with 9 bases aligning to TRBD1. After removal of 3 bases from V and 6 bases from J, the junction contained 3 bases not matched to a gene. Germline CDR1 reads KGHSH; CDR2 reads LQKENI. The CDR3 totals 13 residues. The CDR3 nucleotides are TGTGCCAGCTCACCGGACAGGGGAGGCGAGCAGTACTTC. Encoded protein: CASSPDRGGEQYF. Drawing the rest from reference TRBV18 and TRBJ2-7, the complete variable domain is NAGVMQNPRHLVRRRGQEARLRCSPMKGHSHVYWYRQLPEEGLKFMVYLQKENIIDESGMPKERFSAEFPKEGPSILRIQQVVRGDSAAYFCASSPDRGGEQYFGPGTRLTVT.

J is TRBJ2-1 and V is TRBV6-6; TRBD1 is a possible D gene (6 bases). Trimming took off 2 bases at V and 8 bases at J, with 16 bases between the two ends. The CDR3 consists of 15 residues. The V gene's germline CDR1 is MNHNY and CDR2 SVGAGI (reference sequence). This CDR3 reads CASSYRGRGRDEQFF. In DNA form, the CDR3 reads TGTGCCAGCAGTTACCGTGGCAGGGGTCGCGATGAGCAGTTCTTC.

The rearrangement links TRBV27 to TRBJ1-6, with TRBD1 as a possible D gene (5 bases). The germline V gene encodes CDR1 MNHEY and CDR2 SMNVEV (reference sequence). The V end lost 5 bases, the J end lost 7 bases, and 18 bases lay between the germline ends. CDR3 size: 16 residues. The DNA of the CDR3 is TGTGCCAGCAGTACCACCGGGACTCACCCGAATTCACCCCTCCACTTT. As protein: CASSTTGTHPNSPLHF.